This TCR delta chain was identified in a study of Vδ1+ human thymocytes. Study results and caveats: Thymic TRG and TRD repertoires appeared highly polyclonal, with Gaussian CDR3 length distributions.

As concerns this clone: Its antigen is unknown.

Sequences come from RNA converted to cDNA by reverse transcription. Pooled V-gene forward primers with one constant-region reverse primer generated the CDR3 amplicons by multiplex PCR. TCRdb reanalysed the multiplex PCR reads with CATT. The sample yields some 25,000 delta-chain clones, 6.5% to 8% seen once. Per the germline V gene, CDR1 is TSWWSYY and CDR2 is QGS. The CDR3 covers 16 residues. V gave up 1 base and J gave up 5 bases, with 17 bases separating them. The sequence was obtained from a girl in the first two years of life who had congenital heart surgery. The V call is TRDV1, the J call TRDJ1, with unresolved D. Sample: Vdelta1+ gamma-delta thymocytes from the thymus. Subset indicated: FACS-sorted CD3+ TCRalphabeta- TCRVdelta1+ TCRVdelta2- thymocytes. In DNA, the CDR3 is TGTGCTCTTGGGGAACGTCGGGTCGCCTCGCAAGATAAACTCATCTTT. Translation gives CALGERRVASQDKLIF.